Listed below are T cell receptor beta chains from one sample, sequenced in a study of regulatory T cells in long-lasting Graves disease. TCRdb used MiXCR to reprocess the multiplex PCR reads, holding one entry per CDR3 protein. The data show 400,000 to 600,000 distinct CDR3 sequences, 20% to 25% seen once. The material was peripheral blood mononuclear cells (PBMCs), obtained when the disease was refractory, from a patient treated with antithyroid drugs. These receptors all stem from a female donor with Graves disease. Both conserved end residues are part of each CDR3. The order of the fields is J gene, clone size, V gene, D gene, CDR3 protein, CDR3 DNA. A D gene is named only where the DNA matches it firmly. The listing skips clone size in some rows; elsewhere it reads once, few, many or a size class.

>TRBJ2-7|NA|TRBV6-5|NA
CASSYSVDSDYEQYF
TGTGCCAGCAGTTACTCGGTTGACAGCGACTACGAGCAGTACTTC
>TRBJ1-5|few|TRBV5-6|TRBD1
CASSSSPGQGNQPQHF
TGTGCCAGCAGCTCGTCACCGGGACAGGGCAATCAGCCCCAGCATTTT
>TRBJ2-2|NA|TRBV2|NA
CASRKTENTGELFF
TGTGCCAGCAGGAAGACGGAGAACACCGGGGAGCTGTTTTTT
>TRBJ1-5|NA|TRBV30|NA
CAWTPGGDQPQHF
TGTGCCTGGACCCCTGGAGGGGATCAGCCCCAGCATTTT
>TRBJ1-1|NA|TRBV28|NA
CASSLSRGGEAEAFF
TGTGCCAGCAGTTTATCCCGGGGGGGGGAGGCTGAAGCTTTCTTT
>TRBJ1-1|NA|TRBV9|NA
CASSVGGVGTEAFF
TGTGCCAGCAGCGTAGGGGGAGTGGGGACAGAAGCTTTCTTT
>TRBJ1-4|many|TRBV5-6|NA
CASSPADSRNEKLFF
TGTGCCAGCAGCCCAGCGGACAGCCGCAATGAAAAACTGTTTTTT
>TRBJ2-5|few|TRBV5-4|TRBD2
CASSLAGTTETQYF
TGTGCCAGCAGCTTGGCCGGGACTACAGAGACCCAGTACTTC
>TRBJ2-7|many|TRBV10-3|TRBD1
CAIRPAGGRTYEQYF
TGTGCCATCAGACCGGCAGGGGGCCGCACCTACGAGCAGTACTTC
>TRBJ2-3|NA|TRBV11-3|NA
CASSSLFTDTQYF
TGTGCCAGCAGCTCCCTTTTCACAGATACGCAGTATTTT
>TRBJ2-5|many|TRBV2|NA
CASSEVSAQETQYF
TGTGCCAGCAGTGAGGTGTCGGCTCAAGAGACCCAGTACTTC
>TRBJ2-5|NA|TRBV14|NA
CASSLQGWVTQYF
TGTGCCAGCAGCCTTCAGGGATGGGTGACCCAGTACTTC
>TRBJ2-7|NA|TRBV20-1|TRBD1
CSVWTGGYKQYF
TGCAGTGTTTGGACAGGGGGCTACAAGCAGTACTTC